This TCR beta chain appears in the sequencing data of a study of CD8+ T cells in alopecia areata (dated by TCRdb to 2016 to 2018). A note on the overall study: The treated patients, all with moderate-to-severe alopecia areata, were enrolled in an open-label pilot trial of oral tofacitinib given at 5 to 10 mg twice daily. Scalp clonality was compared across normal scalp (n=4), patchy alopecia areata scalp (n=8), and alopecia totalis/universalis scalp (n=8). immunoSEQ multiplex PCR using 35 Vbeta forward primers and 13 Jbeta reverse primers was used to amplify TCRbeta CDR3 regions. Scalp tissue and sorted CD4+ and CD8+ peripheral blood T cells from patchy and totalis/universalis alopecia areata patients and from healthy controls were covered by human TCRbeta sequencing. The RNA source kit depended on sample type: the PAXgene miRNA kit for fixed scalp, the miRNeasy kit for PBMCs, and the RNeasy kit for mouse skin. The SALT score, which quantifies the percentage of affected scalp surface area, was used to measure disease severity in treated patients. Tofacitinib-treated patients had biopsies at baseline and at 4 and 24 weeks of treatment, with a later scalp biopsy in several patients. Tofacitinib was given for 6 to 18 months, followed by 6 months of follow-up off drug to assess delayed response and recurrence. To study T cell clonal expansion in alopecia areata, the researchers applied high-throughput TCRbeta sequencing to both the C3H/HeJ mouse model and human patients. Study-wide findings and limitations: Tofacitinib significantly decreased scalp clonality and the number of expanded CD8+ clones among the top 100 scalp clones. The treated cohort was small, with a single nonresponder, so links between baseline CD8+ expansion and response need larger studies. Many expanded lesional clones were found to persist in scalp and blood during tofacitinib treatment, and relapse after treatment cessation may be partly explained by this persistence. Unlike mouse skin, where gammadelta T cells dominate, normal human skin contains resident alphabeta T cells that get sequenced too, which complicates analysis of the scalp TCR repertoire. Shared TCR sequences between patients were less evident than in mice, which may be partly attributable to HLA diversity in the patient population. Compared with normal scalp, lesional scalp had higher clonality and more expanded CD8+ clones, particularly in alopecia totalis/universalis, a pattern that suggests antigenic drive.

Taken from cysteine to phenylalanine, the CDR3 has 16 residues. Only the CDR3 portion is preserved as DNA: 48 bases, with reading frame beginning at the first base. V gives up 2 bases and J gives up 5 bases, and the segment between their germline ends measures 18 bases. The germline V gene (reference sequence) sets CDR1 to GTSNPN and CDR2 to SVGIG. Per the publication, the time point label means: 20 to 30 weeks on oral tofacitinib. The sample's treatment or condition label, in plain terms: oral pan-JAK inhibitor, 5-10 mg twice daily. From alopecia areata patients, peripheral blood was collected along with lesional scalp punch biopsies. After PBMCs were isolated by density centrifugation and stained for CD3, CD4 and CD8, a FACSAria was used to sort CD4+ and CD8+ T cells. Library generation was performed with the immunoSEQ multiplex PCR assay. RNA was extracted from all samples and reverse transcribed into cDNA as template for TCR sequencing. SuperScript III was used to make first-strand cDNA, primed with a 2:1 mix of oligo-dT and random hexamers. Amplification bias was assessed with a synthetic immune receptor repertoire, and residual bias was removed computationally. From the authors' description of their analysis: After raw reads were preprocessed to remove errors, the CDR3 was defined following IMGT conventions as running from the conserved cysteine to phenylalanine. Clonality was computed by normalizing Shannon entropy by log2 of the number of productive unique TCRs and subtracting the result from 1. Whether each scalp clone was CD4 or CD8 was inferred by checking scalp TCRbeta sequences against the CD4 and CD8 repertoires from sorted blood. Not all clones reach the TCRdb copy of this immuneACCESS table, which keeps in-frame sequences only. Checked studies attribute under half of the gap to unresolved V genes and leave the rest unexplained. V and J calls and clone size are given by that table; D and trimming were obtained from the DNA. This sample comprises 180,000 or so clones, 40% to 65% of them detected only once. The ten biggest clones cover 10% to 11% of the sample.

A single count supports this clone. Its antigen remains undetermined. No quality values exist for individual bases; no much larger clone is one base distant. This receptor was obtained from a human donor with alopecia areata. Material: CD8+ T cells sorted from blood, obtained at week 24, from a patient treated with tofacitinib. Recombination linked TRBV30 to TRBJ2-2; TRBD1 could be the D gene, as 7 bases match. The DNA reads as follows: TGTGCCTGGAGTTCGGGAGAGGGGGCTCGGACCGGGGAGCTGTTTTTT. This is translated as CAWSSGEGARTGELFF. Where the CDR3 stops, the reference TRBV30 and TRBJ2-2 genes take over; the full variable domain is SQTIHQWPATLVQPVGSPLSLECTVEGTSNPNLYWYRQAAGRGLQLLFYSVGIGQISSEVPQNLSASRPQDRQFILSSKKLLLSDSGFYLCAWSSGEGARTGELFFGEGSRLTVL.